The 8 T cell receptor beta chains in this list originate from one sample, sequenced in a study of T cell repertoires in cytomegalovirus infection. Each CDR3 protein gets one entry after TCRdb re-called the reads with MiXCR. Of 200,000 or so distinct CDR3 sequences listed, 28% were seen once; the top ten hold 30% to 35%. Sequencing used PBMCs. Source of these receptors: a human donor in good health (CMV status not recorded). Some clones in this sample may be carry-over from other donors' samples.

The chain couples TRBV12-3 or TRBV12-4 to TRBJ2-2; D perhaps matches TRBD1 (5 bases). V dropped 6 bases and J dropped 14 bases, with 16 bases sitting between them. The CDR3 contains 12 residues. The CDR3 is CASSLNMQGLFF. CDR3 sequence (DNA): TGTGCCAGCAGCCTTAATATGCAGGGCCTGTTTTTT.

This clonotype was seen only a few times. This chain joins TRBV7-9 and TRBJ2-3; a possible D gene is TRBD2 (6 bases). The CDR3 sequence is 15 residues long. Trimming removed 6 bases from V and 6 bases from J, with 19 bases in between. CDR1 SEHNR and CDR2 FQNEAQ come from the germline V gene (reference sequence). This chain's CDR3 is CASSSLGGGGDTQYF. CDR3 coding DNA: TGTGCCAGCAGTTCCCTAGGAGGAGGAGGGGATACGCAGTATTTT.

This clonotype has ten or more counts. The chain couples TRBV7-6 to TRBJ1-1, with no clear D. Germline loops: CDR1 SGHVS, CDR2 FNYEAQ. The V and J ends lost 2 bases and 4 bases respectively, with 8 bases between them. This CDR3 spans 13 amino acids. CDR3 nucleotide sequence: TGTGCCAGCAGCTTAAGACAAAGCACTGAAGCTTTCTTT. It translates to CASSLRQSTEAFF.

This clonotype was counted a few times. The CDR3 loop is CASSVRAFGVGYTF. The CDR3 DNA reads TGTGCCAGCAGCGTCCGGGCCTTTGGTGTGGGCTACACCTTC. This chain uses TRBV7-3 with TRBJ1-2; no firm D call. Germline-derived CDR1 and CDR2 are SGHTA and FQGTGA. The ends were cut back, 5 bases at V and 8 bases at J, with 18 bases in the middle. CDR3 length: 14 amino acids.

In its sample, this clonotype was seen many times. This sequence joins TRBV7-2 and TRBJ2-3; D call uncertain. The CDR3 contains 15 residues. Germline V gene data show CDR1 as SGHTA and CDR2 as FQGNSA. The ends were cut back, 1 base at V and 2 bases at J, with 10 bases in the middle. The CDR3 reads CASSLGASSTDTQYF. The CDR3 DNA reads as TGTGCCAGCAGCTTAGGGGCGTCTTCCACAGATACGCAGTATTTT.

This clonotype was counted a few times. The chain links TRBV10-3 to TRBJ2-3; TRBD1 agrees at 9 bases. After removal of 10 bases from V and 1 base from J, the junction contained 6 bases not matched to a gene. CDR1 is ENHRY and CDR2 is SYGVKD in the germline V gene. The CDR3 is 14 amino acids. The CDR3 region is CATSDRGRTDTQYF. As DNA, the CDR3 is TGTGCCACTTCGGACAGGGGACGCACAGATACGCAGTATTTT.

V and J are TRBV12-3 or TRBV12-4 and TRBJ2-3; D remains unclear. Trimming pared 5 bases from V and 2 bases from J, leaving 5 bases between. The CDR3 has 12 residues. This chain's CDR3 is CASSQVTDTQYF. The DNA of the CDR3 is TGTGCCAGCAGTCAAGTCACAGATACGCAGTATTTT.

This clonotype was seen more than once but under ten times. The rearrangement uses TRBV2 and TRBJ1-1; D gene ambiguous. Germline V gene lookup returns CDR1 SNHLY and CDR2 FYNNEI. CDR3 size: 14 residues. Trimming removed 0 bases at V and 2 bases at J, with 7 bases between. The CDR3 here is CASSEAGFNTEAFF. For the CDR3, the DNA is TGTGCCAGCAGTGAAGCGGGATTTAACACTGAAGCTTTCTTT.